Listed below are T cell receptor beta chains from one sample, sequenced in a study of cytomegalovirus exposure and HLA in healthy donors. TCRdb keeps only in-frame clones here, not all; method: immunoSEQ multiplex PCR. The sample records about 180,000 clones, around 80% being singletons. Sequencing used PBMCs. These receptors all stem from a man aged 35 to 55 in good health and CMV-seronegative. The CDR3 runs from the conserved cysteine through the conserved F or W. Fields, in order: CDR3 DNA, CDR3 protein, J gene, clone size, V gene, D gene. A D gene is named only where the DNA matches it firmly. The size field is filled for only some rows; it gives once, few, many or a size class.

CDR3nt: TGTGCCAGCAGCTCAGGGGGGACTAGCGGGGGGGCCACAGATACGCAGTATTTT
CDR3aa: CASSSGGTSGGATDTQYF
j_gene: TRBJ2-3
abundance: few
v_gene: TRBV7-9
d_gene: TRBD2

CDR3nt: TGTGCCAGCAGTTTGGGACAGCAGAACACTGAAGCTTTCTTT
CDR3aa: CASSLGQQNTEAFF
j_gene: TRBJ1-1
abundance: once
v_gene: TRBV6-5
d_gene: TRBD1

CDR3nt: TGTGCCAGCAGCTTAGGGGGGACTAGCAGACAAGAGACCCAGTACTTC
CDR3aa: CASSLGGTSRQETQYF
j_gene: TRBJ2-5
abundance: NA
v_gene: TRBV7-2
d_gene: TRBD2

CDR3nt: TGTGCCAGCTCTGCCGAGGGCGCCCCCGGGAGGACCCAGTACTTC
CDR3aa: CASSAEGAPGRTQYF
j_gene: TRBJ2-5
abundance: NA
v_gene: TRBV27
d_gene: NA

CDR3nt: TGTGCCAGCAGTCCGCGGACAGGGGGTGGTGGTGAGCAGTTCTTC
CDR3aa: CASSPRTGGGGEQFF
j_gene: TRBJ2-1
abundance: NA
v_gene: TRBV25-1
d_gene: TRBD1

CDR3nt: TGTGCCAGCAGCTTAATGCCAGACTTAGGGGGCACTGAAGCTTTCTTT
CDR3aa: CASSLMPDLGGTEAFF
j_gene: TRBJ1-1
abundance: NA
v_gene: TRBV7-2
d_gene: NA

CDR3nt: TGTGCCAGCAACCGAATACAGGATAGTGCGACAAGCTACACCTTC
CDR3aa: CASNRIQDSATSYTF
j_gene: TRBJ1-2
abundance: NA
v_gene: TRBV6-1
d_gene: NA

CDR3nt: TGTGCCAGCAGCTTAGCAGGGGGACCCTCCTACGAGCAGTACTTC
CDR3aa: CASSLAGGPSYEQYF
j_gene: TRBJ2-7
abundance: NA
v_gene: TRBV11-2
d_gene: TRBD1

CDR3nt: TGTGCCAGTACCGGGACAGGGGCTCTCTCTGGGGCCAACGTCCTGACTTTC
CDR3aa: CASTGTGALSGANVLTF
j_gene: TRBJ2-6
abundance: NA
v_gene: TRBV19
d_gene: TRBD1

CDR3nt: TGTGCCATCAGTACCGGGACAGGGAACCCTAACTATGGCTACACCTTC
CDR3aa: CAISTGTGNPNYGYTF
j_gene: TRBJ1-2
abundance: few
v_gene: TRBV10-3
d_gene: TRBD1

CDR3nt: TGTGCCAGCAGTCCAACGGGACTAGCGGGAGGGCTATACAATGAGCAGTTCTTC
CDR3aa: CASSPTGLAGGLYNEQFF
j_gene: TRBJ2-1
abundance: NA
v_gene: TRBV7-7
d_gene: TRBD2

CDR3nt: TGTGCCTCCCGGGACAGCCTTAACTATGGCTACACCTTC
CDR3aa: CASRDSLNYGYTF
j_gene: TRBJ1-2
abundance: NA
v_gene: TRBV6-1
d_gene: TRBD1

CDR3nt: TGCGCCAGCAGCCCCGGGACAGGGGTAGGTCAGCCCCAGCATTTT
CDR3aa: CASSPGTGVGQPQHF
j_gene: TRBJ1-5
abundance: NA
v_gene: TRBV5-1
d_gene: TRBD1

CDR3nt: TGTGCCAGCAGGTTACAGGGAAGTCAGCCCCAGCATTTT
CDR3aa: CASRLQGSQPQHF
j_gene: TRBJ1-5
abundance: NA
v_gene: TRBV6-6
d_gene: NA

CDR3nt: TGTGCCAGCAGTCCTCACCCGGGACAGGGTAACACTGAAGCTTTCTTT
CDR3aa: CASSPHPGQGNTEAFF
j_gene: TRBJ1-1
abundance: NA
v_gene: TRBV27
d_gene: TRBD1

CDR3nt: TGTGCCAGTAGTATAGATCGGGGGGGGCGAAGGACCGGGGAGCTGTTTTTT
CDR3aa: CASSIDRGGRRTGELFF
j_gene: TRBJ2-2
abundance: once
v_gene: TRBV19
d_gene: TRBD2

CDR3nt: TGTGCCAGCAGCGAACCGGGACAGGGGGTAGGTGGCTACACCTTC
CDR3aa: CASSEPGQGVGGYTF
j_gene: TRBJ1-2
abundance: NA
v_gene: TRBV6-6
d_gene: TRBD1

CDR3nt: TGCGCCAGCAGCATACAGGGGGGGGAGGCTTTCTTT
CDR3aa: CASSIQGGEAFF
j_gene: TRBJ1-1
abundance: NA
v_gene: TRBV5-1
d_gene: TRBD1

CDR3nt: TGTGCCAGCACGGGGGTAACGTACAATGAGCAGTTCTTC
CDR3aa: CASTGVTYNEQFF
j_gene: TRBJ2-1
abundance: NA
v_gene: TRBV6-5
d_gene: NA

CDR3nt: TGTGCCAGCAGCTTACTAGGGACAGTAACTAATGAAAAACTGTTTTTT
CDR3aa: CASSLLGTVTNEKLFF
j_gene: TRBJ1-4
abundance: NA
v_gene: TRBV7-8
d_gene: TRBD1

CDR3nt: TGCGCCAGCAGCCAATGGAGCATGAACACTGAAGCTTTCTTT
CDR3aa: CASSQWSMNTEAFF
j_gene: TRBJ1-1
abundance: NA
v_gene: TRBV4-1
d_gene: NA

CDR3nt: TGTGCCAGCAGTTTCTCACATAGCAATCAGCCCCAGCATTTT
CDR3aa: CASSFSHSNQPQHF
j_gene: TRBJ1-5
abundance: NA
v_gene: TRBV6-5
d_gene: NA

CDR3nt: TGCGCCAGCAGCCAAAAAAGGGGCCCGAACACTGAAGCTTTCTTT
CDR3aa: CASSQKRGPNTEAFF
j_gene: TRBJ1-1
abundance: NA
v_gene: TRBV4-3
d_gene: NA

CDR3nt: TGCAGCTTCTTGACAGGGGGAGTCGAGCAGTACTTC
CDR3aa: CSFLTGGVEQYF
j_gene: TRBJ2-7
abundance: NA
v_gene: TRBV29-1
d_gene: TRBD1

CDR3nt: TGTGCCAGCAGTAATCGACAGGGGTGGTATGAGCAGTTCTTC
CDR3aa: CASSNRQGWYEQFF
j_gene: TRBJ2-1
abundance: NA
v_gene: TRBV2
d_gene: TRBD1

CDR3nt: TGTGCTAGTGGTCCGGACAGGGGGCGAGGTTCACCCCTCCACTTT
CDR3aa: CASGPDRGRGSPLHF
j_gene: TRBJ1-6
abundance: NA
v_gene: TRBV12-5
d_gene: TRBD1

CDR3nt: TGTGCCAGCAGTGAGGGGAGAAATCAGCCCCAGCATTTT
CDR3aa: CASSEGRNQPQHF
j_gene: TRBJ1-5
abundance: NA
v_gene: TRBV2
d_gene: NA

CDR3nt: TGTGCCAGCAGCAAATTATACGAGCAGTACTTC
CDR3aa: CASSKLYEQYF
j_gene: TRBJ2-7
abundance: NA
v_gene: TRBV21-1
d_gene: NA

CDR3nt: TGTGCCAGCAGCTTGGCCCCAGTAAGCAATCAGCCCCAGCATTTT
CDR3aa: CASSLAPVSNQPQHF
j_gene: TRBJ1-5
abundance: NA
v_gene: TRBV5-8
d_gene: NA

CDR3nt: TGTGCCACCAGCAGAGGGACAGGGCACTATGGCTACACCTTC
CDR3aa: CATSRGTGHYGYTF
j_gene: TRBJ1-2
abundance: NA
v_gene: TRBV15
d_gene: TRBD1

CDR3nt: TGTTCCAGCAGCTCCCGCGACAGGAAGACCTACGAGCAGTACTTC
CDR3aa: CSSSSRDRKTYEQYF
j_gene: TRBJ2-7
abundance: once
v_gene: TRBV7-9
d_gene: NA

CDR3nt: TGCAGCGGCGAGGGTTCGTACCAAGAGACCCAGTACTTC
CDR3aa: CSGEGSYQETQYF
j_gene: TRBJ2-5
abundance: NA
v_gene: TRBV29-1
d_gene: NA

CDR3nt: TGTGCCAGCAGCTTGCTGGGACAGGGGTTCGGGGCCAACGTCCTGACTTTC
CDR3aa: CASSLLGQGFGANVLTF
j_gene: TRBJ2-6
abundance: NA
v_gene: TRBV5-4
d_gene: TRBD1

CDR3nt: TGCAGCGTTGAAGGGGGCCGAGAGACCCAGTACTTC
CDR3aa: CSVEGGRETQYF
j_gene: TRBJ2-5
abundance: NA
v_gene: TRBV29-1
d_gene: NA

CDR3nt: TGTGCCAGCAGCGTAGCTGCTAGCGGGCAGGTGGAGCAGTACTTC
CDR3aa: CASSVAASGQVEQYF
j_gene: TRBJ2-7
abundance: NA
v_gene: TRBV9
d_gene: TRBD2

CDR3nt: TGTGCCAGCAGCTTAGGGGACAGGGGAGGGACCCAGTACTTC
CDR3aa: CASSLGDRGGTQYF
j_gene: TRBJ2-5
abundance: NA
v_gene: TRBV7-2
d_gene: TRBD1

CDR3nt: TGCGCCAGCAGCAATGCTCGACAGGGCACTGAAGCTTTCTTT
CDR3aa: CASSNARQGTEAFF
j_gene: TRBJ1-1
abundance: few
v_gene: TRBV5-1
d_gene: TRBD1

CDR3nt: TGTGCCAGCTCAGTAGGGACTTCTGACGAGCAGTACTTC
CDR3aa: CASSVGTSDEQYF
j_gene: TRBJ2-7
abundance: NA
v_gene: TRBV18
d_gene: NA

CDR3nt: TGTGCCAGCAGCTTCCTAGCGGGGGGCTCCACAGATACGCAGTATTTT
CDR3aa: CASSFLAGGSTDTQYF
j_gene: TRBJ2-3
abundance: NA
v_gene: TRBV5-4
d_gene: TRBD2